The TCR beta chain described here comes from a study of cytomegalovirus exposure and HLA in healthy donors. Study-wide points: The tendency of first-cohort TCR clusters to co-occur in the roughly 120 validation repertoires was identified by a subsequent analysis. Three chains linked to CMV were shown in vitro to be specific for CMV antigens. The investigators catalogued 150 to 200 TCR beta chains as cytomegalovirus-associated.

Donors were drawn from the approximately 110-subject validation cohort, separate from the roughly 610-subject first cohort. To note about this clone: No antigen is known for it.

Assay: immunoSEQ multiplex PCR; the TCRdb copy retains only in-frame clones and omits some. The sample has about 200,000 clones, roughly 87% seen once. Germline V gene sequence: CDR1 SGDLS, CDR2 YYNGEE. Trimming cost V 0 bases and J 6 bases; bases outside gene matches: 1. This CDR3 contains 14 residues. The chain carries TRBV9 and TRBJ1-2; TRBD1 aligns across 11 bases. The source material was PBMCs. The clonotype originates from a woman aged 18-35 years in good health and CMV-seropositive. The CDR3 sequence: CASSVGTGGDGYTF. The CDR3 bases are TGTGCCAGCAGCGTAGGGACAGGGGGCGATGGCTACACCTTC.